A selection of T cell receptor beta chains follows, all from one sample in a study of blood T cells in healthy people across ages. Each CDR3 protein gets one entry after TCRdb re-called the 5' RACE reads with MiXCR. Of approximately 690,000 distinct CDR3 sequences in the sample, around two fifths were seen once. Sequencing was performed on blood. The origin of the receptors is an elderly man in good health. CDR3s include the opening cysteine and the closing phenylalanine or tryptophan. D genes are given only for firm matches. Clone size is not always given. Where it is, it says once, few, many or a class for expanded clones.

j_call clone_size v_call d_call cdr3_aa cdr3_nt
TRBJ2-3 . TRBV15 TRBD1 CATSRGDSSTDTQYF TGTGCCACCAGCAGAGGGGACAGCAGCACAGATACGCAGTATTTT
TRBJ2-6 . TRBV3-1 TRBD1 CASSRQGASSGANVLTF TGTGCCAGCAGCCGACAGGGGGCCAGCTCTGGGGCCAACGTCCTGACTTTC
TRBJ2-2 . TRBV4-3 TRBD1 CASSQDTGTGLRTGELFF TGCGCCAGCAGCCAAGATACGGGGACAGGGCTAAGAACCGGGGAGCTGTTTTTT
TRBJ2-1 few TRBV5-1 . CASTQVSSSYNEQFF TGCGCCAGCACACAGGTTTCGAGCTCCTACAATGAGCAGTTCTTC
TRBJ2-3 many TRBV7-2 . CASSLSGTNTDTQYF TGTGCCAGCAGCTTATCCGGGACCAACACAGATACGCAGTATTTT
TRBJ2-3 few TRBV7-2 . CASRAGGIDTQYF TGTGCCAGCAGGGCAGGCGGCATAGATACGCAGTATTTT
TRBJ2-7 many TRBV3-1 TRBD1 CASRAGGEQYF TGTGCCAGCAGAGCAGGGGGCGAGCAGTACTTC
TRBJ1-4 . TRBV29-1 TRBD1 CSVEDLGTGANEKLFF TGCAGCGTTGAAGATTTGGGGACAGGGGCTAATGAAAAACTGTTTTTT
TRBJ1-4 . TRBV5-1 . CASSPDRPNEKLFF TGCGCCAGCAGCCCGGACAGACCTAATGAAAAACTGTTTTTT
TRBJ2-3 few TRBV6-5 TRBD2 CASRPYLAGGQDTQYF TGTGCCAGCAGACCCTACCTAGCGGGGGGGCAAGATACGCAGTATTTT
TRBJ1-2 many TRBV28 . CASSFDVPSGYTF TGTGCCAGCAGTTTTGATGTCCCCTCCGGCTACACCTTC
TRBJ2-7 . TRBV28 . CASSLWGTGSYEQYF TGTGCCAGCAGTTTATGGGGGACCGGCTCCTACGAGCAGTACTTC
TRBJ1-2 . TRBV9 TRBD1 CASSVARQGGGEGPANYGYTF TGTGCCAGCAGCGTAGCTCGACAGGGAGGGGGGGAAGGGCCGGCTAACTATGGCTACACCTTC
TRBJ2-3 . TRBV3-1 . CASSQGPYSTDTQYF TGTGCCAGCAGCCAAGGTCCCTACAGCACAGATACGCAGTATTTT
TRBJ2-4 . TRBV27 TRBD2 CASTTSLAGAGEQYF TGTGCCAGCACCACCTCCTTAGCGGGGGCAGGTGAGCAGTACTTC
TRBJ2-4 few TRBV18 . CASSPGEGIRNIQYF TGTGCCAGCTCACCAGGCGAGGGGATCAGAAACATTCAGTACTTC
TRBJ2-5 few TRBV29-1 . CSVDSLSGAQAPETQYF TGCAGCGTTGACTCCCTCTCAGGGGCCCAAGCCCCAGAGACCCAGTACTTC
TRBJ2-1 . TRBV4-3 TRBD2 CACSQDVLAGANSYNEQFF TGCGCCTGCAGCCAAGATGTGCTAGCGGGAGCTAACTCCTACAATGAGCAGTTCTTC
TRBJ2-3 . TRBV20-1 TRBD2 CSAGTSGRTDTQYF TGCAGTGCTGGGACTAGCGGTCGTACAGATACGCAGTATTTT
TRBJ2-7 . TRBV6-2/TRBV6-3 . CASSYGPLNEQYF TGTGCCAGCAGTTACGGACCTCTAAACGAGCAGTACTTC
TRBJ2-5 . TRBV2 . CASSEGLASVKYF TGTGCCAGCAGTGAAGGGTTGGCTAGCGTGAAGTACTTC
TRBJ1-2 many TRBV29-1 TRBD1 CSVEGQQGTSGYTF TGCAGCGTTGAGGGGCAACAGGGGACCTCTGGCTACACCTTC
TRBJ2-6 . TRBV6-2/TRBV6-3 . CASRTAPGGANVLTF TGTGCCAGCAGGACAGCGCCGGGGGGGGCCAACGTCCTGACTTTC
TRBJ1-2 few TRBV7-9 TRBD1 CASSLMGQPRDGYTF TGTGCCAGCAGCCTAATGGGACAGCCTAGGGATGGCTACACCTTC
TRBJ1-6 . TRBV5-1 . CASSARVGEDNSPLHF TGCGCCAGCAGCGCCAGGGTCGGGGAGGATAATTCACCCCTCCACTTT
TRBJ2-2 . TRBV3-1 . CASKGEGGGTGELFF TGTGCCAGCAAAGGTGAGGGAGGCGGTACCGGGGAGCTGTTTTTT
TRBJ2-1 few TRBV18 . CASSPQRIYNEQFF TGTGCCAGCTCACCTCAGCGGATTTACAATGAGCAGTTCTTC
TRBJ2-1 . TRBV4-1 TRBD1 CASSQAGQGEHEQFF TGCGCCAGCAGCCAAGCGGGACAGGGGGAGCATGAGCAGTTCTTC
TRBJ2-1 . TRBV24-1 TRBD2 CATSDPLAEVENERFF TGTGCCACCAGTGATCCACTAGCGGAGGTCGAGAATGAGCGGTTCTTC
TRBJ2-6 . TRBV6-1 TRBD1 CASSSGQGAFSGANVLTF TGTGCCAGCAGTAGCGGACAGGGGGCCTTCTCTGGGGCCAACGTCCTGACTTTC
TRBJ1-5 . TRBV4-1 . CASSQAYLSNSNQPQHF TGCGCCAGCAGCCAAGCCTACCTCAGTAATAGCAATCAGCCCCAGCATTTT
TRBJ1-6 many TRBV12-3/TRBV12-4 TRBD1 CASKGTANSPLHF TGTGCCAGCAAAGGGACAGCAAATTCACCCCTCCACTTT
TRBJ1-1 few TRBV20-1 . CSAKNPQNTEAFF TGCAGTGCCAAAAATCCTCAGAACACTGAAGCTTTCTTT
TRBJ1-2 . TRBV28 . CASSLWESGNGYTF TGTGCCAGCAGTTTATGGGAGAGCGGAAATGGCTACACCTTC
TRBJ2-5 few TRBV7-2 TRBD1 CASSSNRGSETQYF TGTGCCAGCAGCTCTAACAGGGGGTCAGAGACCCAGTACTTC
TRBJ2-3 once TRBV7-2 . CASSLRRGPTDTQYF TGTGCCAGCAGCTTAAGGCGGGGCCCCACAGATACGCAGTATTTT
TRBJ2-7 many TRBV7-2 TRBD1 CASSSQGQGSREQYF TGTGCCAGCAGCTCGCAGGGACAGGGCAGTAGGGAGCAGTACTTC
TRBJ1-2 . TRBV12-3/TRBV12-4 . CASGLAGAGYTF TGTGCCAGCGGTTTAGCGGGGGCTGGCTACACCTTC
TRBJ2-3 . TRBV29-1 TRBD1 CSVVGGITDTQYF TGCAGCGTTGTAGGGGGCATCACAGATACGCAGTATTTT
TRBJ2-1 . TRBV4-1 TRBD2 CASSQDTAGVPPAEQFF TGCGCCAGCAGCCAAGATACGGCGGGGGTGCCCCCCGCTGAGCAGTTCTTC
TRBJ1-4 . TRBV5-5 . CASSPRGSAVTNEKLFF TGTGCCAGCAGTCCTAGAGGGTCAGCCGTAACTAATGAAAAACTGTTTTTT
TRBJ1-2 . TRBV6-5 . CASSSVRTGTVGYTF TGTGCCAGCAGTTCCGTAAGAACAGGGACGGTCGGCTACACCTTC
TRBJ1-1 many TRBV20-1 TRBD1 CSAKIQYRGGTEAFF TGCAGTGCCAAAATACAGTACAGGGGTGGCACTGAAGCTTTCTTT
TRBJ2-7 . TRBV2 TRBD2 CASRGTSGRGEQYF TGTGCCAGCAGGGGGACTAGCGGGAGAGGCGAGCAGTACTTC
TRBJ1-2 . TRBV5-1 . CASSLTAKEGGYTF TGCGCCAGCAGCTTGACGGCTAAAGAGGGCGGCTACACCTTC
TRBJ2-7 . TRBV12-3/TRBV12-4 TRBD2 CASSLLLAAYEQYF TGTGCCAGCAGTCTATTACTAGCGGCCTACGAGCAGTACTTC
TRBJ2-5 few TRBV30 . CAWGRRYQETQYF TGTGCCTGGGGACGGAGGTACCAAGAGACCCAGTACTTC
TRBJ1-2 . TRBV28 . CASSLVNFNYGYTF TGTGCCAGCAGTTTGGTAAATTTTAACTATGGCTACACCTTC
TRBJ2-7 . TRBV27 . CASSSSWLTYEQYF TGTGCCAGCAGTTCGTCGTGGTTAACCTACGAGCAGTACTTC
TRBJ2-5 . TRBV7-2 . CASKVPRKQETQYF TGTGCCAGCAAAGTCCCGAGAAAGCAAGAGACCCAGTACTTC
TRBJ1-1 once TRBV20-1 . CSATGQNKNTEAFF TGCAGTGCTACCGGACAGAATAAGAACACTGAAGCTTTCTTT